These 13 T cell receptor beta chains were sequenced from one sample in a study of CD8 T cells in Susac syndrome. Reverse transcription used roughly 0.45 to 1 ug RNA and random hexamers. Each CDR3 protein gets one entry after TCRdb re-called the immunoSEQ multiplex PCR reads with MiXCR. There are around 140,000 distinct CDR3 sequences in the sample; roughly 80% occur only once, and around 0.5% lies in the top ten. Source material: CD8+ T cells from PBMCs. Receptors originate from a human donor with multiple sclerosis.

A remark on this clonotype: The final CDR3 position lacks the conserved phenylalanine or tryptophan, pointing to a likely read error. The limits of the CDR3 on the DNA are not certain, so only TCRdb's listed CDR3 is given. Here the CDR3 reads CASGLVDSPWYV. The V gene is TRBV12-5, the J gene TRBJ2-5; no DNA check was done on the table's D call, TRBD1. The CDR3 is 12 residues long, ends included. CDR1 is LGHNT, CDR2 FRNRAP, per germline.

The chain has TRBV18 and TRBJ2-1; 7 bases map to TRBD2. CDR1 is KGHSH and CDR2 is LQKENI in the germline V gene. V lost 2 bases, J lost 5 bases, and 9 bases stayed unmatched. The CDR3 length is 16 residues. Here the CDR3 DNA reads TGTGCCAGCTCACCAACCTTGAGCGGGACCCACAATGAGCAGTTCTTC. Translation: CASSPTLSGTHNEQFF.

This sequence joins TRBV9 and TRBJ2-2; D remains ambiguous. V was shortened by 2 bases and J by 7 bases, with 6 bases between the two germline ends. The CDR3 length is 12 residues. Germline CDR1 SGDLS, CDR2 YYNGEE. CDR3 protein: CASSVNVGELFF. The CDR3 bases are TGTGCCAGCAGCGTGAACGTCGGGGAGCTGTTTTTT. Full variable domain (missing parts from reference TRBV9 and TRBJ2-2): DSGVTQTPKHLITATGQRVTLRCSPRSGDLSVYWYQQSLDQGLQFLIQYYNGEERAKGNILERFSAQQFPDLHSELNLSSLELGDSALYFCASSVNVGELFFGEGSRLTVL.

The V and J genes are TRBV6-1 and TRBJ1-5; D is ambiguous. The CDR3 extends over 14 amino acids. Germline V gives CDR1 MNHNS, CDR2 SASEGT. V lost 6 bases and J lost 5, with 14 bases in between. The CDR3 protein is CASSPTEGDQPQHF. The CDR3 DNA reads as TGTGCCAGCAGCCCCACAGAGGGAGATCAGCCCCAGCATTTT.

This clonotype appeared once. The chain combines TRBV7-6 with TRBJ1-4; TRBD1 might be the D (5 bases). Trimming removed 1 base from V and 8 bases from J, with 11 bases in between. Per germline, CDR1 SGHVS and CDR2 FNYEAQ. The CDR3 is 14 amino acids. As DNA, the CDR3 is TGTGCCAGCAGCTTAGAAACAGAGGGGGAAAAACTGTTTTTT. Residues: CASSLETEGEKLFF.

This chain links TRBV12-3 or TRBV12-4 with TRBJ2-5, with D hard to call. Trimming took 3 bases from V and 5 from J, leaving 7 bases between them. CDR3 size: 12 residues. This chain's CDR3 is CASSFPGETQYF. In DNA, the CDR3 is TGTGCCAGCAGTTTCCCTGGTGAGACCCAGTACTTC.

The chain recombines TRBV24-1 with TRBJ2-1, with D perhaps TRBD2 (6 bases). Per the germline V gene, CDR1 is KGHDR and CDR2 is SFDVKD. Trimming pared 1 base from V and 4 bases from J, leaving 10 bases between. The CDR3 is made up of 15 amino acids. The CDR3 coding sequence is TGTGCCACCAGTGATTTCGGGGGATCGTACAATGAGCAGTTCTTC. Amino acid sequence: CATSDFGGSYNEQFF.

V is TRBV3-1 and J is TRBJ2-7; 8 bases fit TRBD1. Unmatched junction bases numbered 4, after V lost 0 bases and J lost 3 bases. The CDR3 covers 15 residues. Germline-derived CDR1 and CDR2 are LGHDT and YNNKEL (reference sequence). In nucleotides, the CDR3 is TGTGCCAGCAGCCAAGAAGATGGACAGGGCTACGAGCAGTACGTC. Its translation: CASSQEDGQGYEQYV.

The V call is TRBV5-4, the J call TRBJ1-2, with D possibly being TRBD1 (5 bases). The CDR3 runs 13 residues. Germline CDR1 reads SGHNT; CDR2 reads YYREEE (reference sequence). V gave up 2 bases and J gave up 8 bases, with 13 bases separating them. The CDR3 here is CASSFGGAGGYTF. In nucleotides, the CDR3 is TGTGCCAGCAGCTTTGGAGGGGCCGGCGGCTACACCTTC. Drawing the rest from reference TRBV5-4 and TRBJ1-2, the complete variable domain is ETGVTQSPTHLIKTRGQQVTLRCSSQSGHNTVSWYQQALGQGPQFIFQYYREEENGRGNFPPRFSGLQFPNYSSELNVNALELDDSALYLCASSFGGAGGYTFGSGTRLTVV.

The chain employs TRBV19 and TRBJ1-5; TRBD1 is a possible D gene (6 bases). The germline V gene encodes CDR1 LNHDA and CDR2 SQIVND (reference sequence). The CDR3 consists of 15 residues. With 0 bases removed from V and 6 bases from J, the gap between germline ends came to 12 bases. CDR3 sequence reads: CASSIDLGGSQPQHF. The CDR3 nucleotides are TGTGCCAGTAGTATAGATCTAGGGGGGAGTCAGCCCCAGCATTTT. Complete variable domain (other parts from reference TRBV19 and TRBJ1-5): DGGITQSPKYLFRKEGQNVTLSCEQNLNHDAMYWYRQDPGQGLRLIYYSQIVNDFQKGDIAEGYSVSREKKESFPLTVTSAQKNPTAFYLCASSIDLGGSQPQHFGDGTRLSIL.

V is TRBV12-3 or TRBV12-4 and J is TRBJ2-2; TRBD1 is a possible D gene (5 bases). V dropped 8 bases and J dropped 4 bases, with 14 bases sitting between them. This CDR3 is 14 amino acids long. This CDR3 is CASEGRVSTGELFF. The CDR3 nucleotides read TGTGCCAGCGAAGGCAGGGTTTCCACCGGGGAGCTGTTTTTT.

The gene calls are TRBV11-2 and TRBJ2-7; TRBD1 agrees at 8 bases. CDR1 and CDR2 from the germline V gene are SGHAT and FQNNGV. The junction had 7 bases not matched to a gene; V was cut back by 2 bases and J by 7 bases. This CDR3 spans 14 amino acids. CDR3 sequence (DNA): TGTGCCAGCAGCTTATGGGGGACAGGTCGGGAGCAGTACGTC. It yields the protein CASSLWGTGREQYV.

This clonotype was observed a few times. The V gene is TRBV5-4, the J gene TRBJ1-5; D perhaps matches TRBD1 (5 bases). There are 16 residues in the CDR3. V shed 0 bases and J shed 4 bases, with 14 bases lying between them. In germline, CDR1 is SGHNT, CDR2 YYREEE (reference sequence). CDR3: CASSLDAGGENQPQHF. The CDR3 DNA reads as TGTGCCAGCAGCTTGGATGCGGGGGGAGAAAATCAGCCCCAGCATTTT.